Listed below are T cell receptor beta chains from one sample, sequenced in a study of identical twins. Each CDR3 protein gets one entry after TCRdb re-called the 5' RACE reads with MiXCR. The profile shows hundreds of thousands of distinct CDR3 sequences, over 5% of them singletons. Sample: naive T cells sorted from blood. These receptors were taken from a man between 18 and 35 years old in good health. CDR3s include the opening cysteine and the closing phenylalanine or tryptophan. A D gene is named only where the DNA matches it firmly. Clone size is given for some rows only: seen once, a few or many times, or a class if the clone is expanded.

>few|TRBJ1-1|TRBV29-1|TRBD1
TGCAGCGTAAACGGACAGGGGGCCACTGAAGCTTTCTTT
CSVNGQGATEAFF
>many|TRBJ2-4|TRBV12-3/TRBV12-4|TRBD1
TGTGCCAGCAGTACCGGGACAGGGGACATTCAGTACTTC
CASSTGTGDIQYF
>many|TRBJ1-5|TRBV24-1|TRBD1
TGTGCCACCAGTGACCCTACCGCGGCAGGGGGGAGCAATCAGCCCCAGCATTTT
CATSDPTAAGGSNQPQHF
>few|TRBJ2-7|TRBV24-1|.
TGTGCCACCAGTGACTCCGACAGACCCTACGAGCAGTACTTC
CATSDSDRPYEQYF
>few|TRBJ1-2|TRBV30|.
TGTGCCTGGAGTCCGACGGGGCGTCGGGACTATGGCTACACCTTC
CAWSPTGRRDYGYTF
>many|TRBJ2-3|TRBV20-1|.
TGCAGTGCTAGACTAGGCAGGGCGGCAGATACGCAGTATTTT
CSARLGRAADTQYF
>many|TRBJ2-3|TRBV7-2|TRBD1
TGTGCCAGCAGCCCGGACAGGTTTAGCACAGATACGCAGTATTTT
CASSPDRFSTDTQYF
>.|TRBJ2-5|TRBV6-5|TRBD2
TGTGCCAGCAGTTACCTGGGACTAGCGGGGGAAGAGACCCAGTACTTC
CASSYLGLAGEETQYF
>many|TRBJ2-3|TRBV7-7|.
TGTGCCAGCAGCTTCTCAGACACAGATACGCAGTATTTT
CASSFSDTDTQYF
>many|TRBJ2-3|TRBV5-6|.
TGTGCCAGCAGCTCGGTAGGGCCCGCTGATACGCAGTATTTT
CASSSVGPADTQYF
>many|TRBJ2-3|TRBV15|TRBD2
TGTGCCACCAGGGGGGAGACTAGCGGAAGCACAGATACGCAGTATTTT
CATRGETSGSTDTQYF
>many|TRBJ1-5|TRBV20-1|.
TGCAGTGTCCGGACAAGCAATCAGCCCCAGCATTTT
CSVRTSNQPQHF
>few|TRBJ2-1|TRBV19|.
TGTGCCAGTATGGACATTTTTACAACCGAGCAGTTCTTC
CASMDIFTTEQFF
>.|TRBJ2-2|TRBV6-2/TRBV6-3|TRBD2
TGTGCCAGCAGTTACCCTGTTTCTAGCGGGGGCTTGAACACCGGGGAGCTGTTTTTT
CASSYPVSSGGLNTGELFF
>many|TRBJ2-1|TRBV29-1|TRBD2
TGCAGCGTTGAAGGGGGGAGGGCGAACTCCTACAATGAGCAGTTCTTC
CSVEGGRANSYNEQFF
>many|TRBJ1-1|TRBV12-3/TRBV12-4|.
TGTGCCAGCAGTTTTTCGGGACCGGGGGAGGCTTTCTTT
CASSFSGPGEAFF
>few|TRBJ1-2|TRBV2|.
TGTGCCAGCAGTGAACCCCAAACGGACTATGGCTACACCTTC
CASSEPQTDYGYTF
>.|TRBJ2-1|TRBV3-1|TRBD1
TGTGCCAGCAGCCAAAGGGGACAGGGTATGATTGAGCAGTTCTTC
CASSQRGQGMIEQFF
>many|TRBJ2-1|TRBV20-1|.
TGCAGTGCTTCTCAGTTTGAAGATGAGCAGTTCTTC
CSASQFEDEQFF
>.|TRBJ1-3|TRBV3-1|.
TGTGCCAGCAGCCAAAGGAGCTCTGGAAACACCATATATTTT
CASSQRSSGNTIYF
>.|TRBJ2-1|TRBV2|.
TGTGCCAGCAGTGAAGAGGTCTCCAATGAGCAGTTCTTC
CASSEEVSNEQFF
>.|TRBJ1-3|TRBV20-1|TRBD1
TGCAGTGCTAGAGATCCGACAGGGCTAATGGGCACCATATATTTT
CSARDPTGLMGTIYF
>.|TRBJ2-2|TRBV6-5|.
TGTGCCAGCAGTTACTTCTTACCCGGGGAGCTGTTTTTT
CASSYFLPGELFF
>few|TRBJ2-5|TRBV12-3/TRBV12-4|.
TGTGCCAGCAGACGACTGGAGGGGACCCAGTACTTC
CASRRLEGTQYF
>many|TRBJ2-2|TRBV12-3/TRBV12-4|TRBD1
TGTGCCAGCACCAGACAAACCGGGACAGGGAACACCGGGGAGCTGTTTTTT
CASTRQTGTGNTGELFF
>.|TRBJ2-1|TRBV2|.
TGTGCCAGCAGTGAAGCGCGGCCCGGGTTCAATGAGCAGTTCTTC
CASSEARPGFNEQFF
>many|TRBJ1-3|TRBV6-2/TRBV6-3|.
TGTGCCAGCAGTTACGGCAGGGATCGTTTGGGAAACACCATATATTTT
CASSYGRDRLGNTIYF
>many|TRBJ1-2|TRBV9|.
TGTGCCAGCAGCGTAAGGGCACCCCATGGCTACACCTTC
CASSVRAPHGYTF
>few|TRBJ2-7|TRBV20-1|.
TGCAGTGCTAGAAAGGGGGACGAGCAGTACTTC
CSARKGDEQYF
>few|TRBJ1-2|TRBV12-3/TRBV12-4|TRBD1
TGTGCCAGCAGTCCCCGACAGGGGGCCTCTGGCTACACCTTC
CASSPRQGASGYTF
>many|TRBJ2-3|TRBV29-1|.
TGCAGCGTCATCGAGGACACAGATACGCAGTATTTT
CSVIEDTDTQYF
>few|TRBJ2-1|TRBV28|.
TGTGCCAGCACCCTCCTGTCGACTAGGGGGGCGGACAATGAGCAGTTCTTC
CASTLLSTRGADNEQFF
>few|TRBJ2-1|TRBV5-6|TRBD1
TGTGCCAGCAGCCCGGGACAGAGAGACAATGAGCAGTTCTTC
CASSPGQRDNEQFF
>few|TRBJ2-2|TRBV7-6|.
TGTGCCAGCAGCTTAGAGGCCGAAGGGGGCGGGGAGCTGTTTTTT
CASSLEAEGGGELFF
>.|TRBJ2-1|TRBV3-1|TRBD1
TGTGCCAGCAGCCCCCGAGGCAGGGGGTACAATGAGCAGTTCTTC
CASSPRGRGYNEQFF
>.|TRBJ2-1|TRBV6-5|TRBD2
TGTGCCAGCAGTTACTCGATCGCAGCCCTAGCGGAAGACAATGAGCAGTTCTTC
CASSYSIAALAEDNEQFF
>few|TRBJ2-1|TRBV11-2|.
TGTGCCAGCAGCTTAGGAGGTCGGGGAGCGGTGGATGAGCAGTTCTTC
CASSLGGRGAVDEQFF
>.|TRBJ2-4|TRBV29-1|.
TGCAGCGTTGCCCTTAAAACCAAAAACATTCAGTACTTC
CSVALKTKNIQYF
>.|TRBJ2-2|TRBV12-3/TRBV12-4|.
TGTGCCAGCAGTTTAGATTCGGGGTTACCCGGGGAGCTGTTTTTT
CASSLDSGLPGELFF
>few|TRBJ2-3|TRBV5-1|.
TGCGCCAGCAGCCAGGACACTCAGGAGTATTTT
CASSQDTQEYF
>.|TRBJ2-1|TRBV6-2/TRBV6-3|TRBD2
TGTGCCAGCAGTCCCCGGACTAGATACAATGAGCAGTTCTTC
CASSPRTRYNEQFF
>few|TRBJ2-1|TRBV3-1|.
TGTGCCAGCAGCCAAGACCCCCGAAACAATGAGCAGTTCTTC
CASSQDPRNNEQFF
>few|TRBJ2-7|TRBV28|.
TGTGCCAGCAGGTGGGACGGCTCCTACGAGCAGTACTTC
CASRWDGSYEQYF
>many|TRBJ2-4|TRBV5-5|.
TGTGCCAGCAGCCCAAGTCCTGGCAAAAACATTCAGTACTTC
CASSPSPGKNIQYF
>few|TRBJ2-5|TRBV19|.
TGTGCCAGTAGTGGGCAGGGAAGTGAGACCCAGTACTTC
CASSGQGSETQYF
>.|TRBJ1-3|TRBV29-1|.
TGCAGCGTTGAGACCCTGGGGCTGAGAGGAAACACCATATATTTT
CSVETLGLRGNTIYF
>few|TRBJ2-5|TRBV15|.
TGTGCCACCAGCACAGAGACGCAAGAGACCCAGTACTTC
CATSTETQETQYF
>.|TRBJ1-6|TRBV20-1|TRBD1
TGCAGTGCTGGAGGGGGACAGGGTATTGGGAATTCACCCCTCCACTTT
CSAGGGQGIGNSPLHF
>many|TRBJ2-7|TRBV10-3|.
TGTGCCATCAGTGAGTCCCGGCGGGAAGTCTCGTACGAGCAGTACTTC
CAISESRREVSYEQYF
>.|TRBJ2-1|TRBV7-9|TRBD1
TGTGCCAGCAGCGGACCCCGACAGGGACCCTACAATGAGCAGTTCTTC
CASSGPRQGPYNEQFF
>few|TRBJ2-7|TRBV20-1|TRBD2
TGCAGTGCTAGAGCGGGTTTCGGCGGGGGATTCTCCTACGAGCAGTACTTC
CSARAGFGGGFSYEQYF
>many|TRBJ2-1|TRBV29-1|.
TGCAGCGTTGTGGGGACACTCTCCTACAATGAGCAGTTCTTC
CSVVGTLSYNEQFF
>many|TRBJ2-5|TRBV2|.
TGTGCCATACCCATGACAGGACTCCAAGAGACCCAGTACTTC
CAIPMTGLQETQYF
>many|TRBJ2-3|TRBV7-9|TRBD2
TGTGCCAGCAGCTCGGGACTAGATGGTGATACGCAGTATTTT
CASSSGLDGDTQYF